The clone carrying this T cell receptor beta chain was seen a few times. Its antigen remains unidentified. One base away lies a much larger clone, so this may be a sequencing read error. The source of the sample is a study of blood T cells in healthy people across ages. The CDR3 covers 15 residues. V shed 0 bases, J shed 7 bases, and the junction held 11 bases outside the gene matches. Germline CDR1 is DFQATT and CDR2 is SNEGSKA (reference sequence). Roughly 9 milliliters of peripheral blood were drawn from each donor. Points from the study as a whole: Older age coincided with a roughly linear decline in TCR beta diversity per million T cells.

With a J-beta primer mix and a sample-barcoded 5' primer, a second PCR ran about 6 to 11 cycles. Via MiXCR, TCRdb re-called the 5' RACE reads, giving one row per CDR3 protein. The sample includes approximately 880,000 distinct CDR3 sequences, around 48% of them seen just once. The TCR comes from a man aged 30-40 years in good health. The specimen sequenced was blood. The V and J genes are TRBV20-1 and TRBJ2-7; 8 nucleotides line up with TRBD2. CDR3 protein: CSARDRRAGVGEQYF. The DNA for the CDR3 is TGCAGTGCTAGAGATAGACGAGCGGGGGTCGGGGAGCAGTACTTC.